What follows are 28 T cell receptor beta chains derived from one specimen sequenced in a study of T cell responses to AZD1222 COVID-19 vaccine. Clones were read by immunoSEQ multiplex PCR, and TCRdb kept only the in-frame ones, dropping some. The data contain roughly 200,000 clones, about 94% of them seen just once; the ten biggest clones take up around 1.5%. The specimen was peripheral blood, collected 28 days after the second dose of the MenACWY control vaccine. The source is an adult who received the MenACWY meningococcal vaccine as a control.

The chain recombines TRBV7-9 with TRBJ2-1, with D possibly being TRBD2 (6 bases). With 3 bases removed from V and 1 base from J, the gap between germline ends came to 19 bases. The CDR3 spans 18 residues. Germline V gives CDR1 SEHNR, CDR2 FQNEAQ (reference sequence). The CDR3 here is CASSFRGNRPGSYNEQFF. Written as DNA, the CDR3 is TGTGCCAGCAGCTTTCGCGGGAACCGGCCCGGTTCCTACAATGAGCAGTTCTTC.

V usage is TRBV7-2 and J usage is TRBJ2-1; TRBD1 aligns across 7 bases. Germline CDR1 and CDR2: SGHTA and FQGNSA. The CDR3 covers 15 residues. The trim removed 5 bases at V and 0 bases at J, leaving 4 bases unmatched. CDR3 in DNA: TGTGCCAGCAGCACGACAGGGTCCTCCTACAATGAGCAGTTCTTC. Translating it yields CASSTTGSSYNEQFF.

This chain connects TRBV15 to TRBJ2-5; TRBD2 matches 7 bases. Germline V gene sequence: CDR1 LNHNV, CDR2 YYDKDF (reference sequence). The CDR3 length is 16 residues. Trimming took 3 bases from V and 3 from J; bases not matched to a gene: 10. CDR3 amino acids: CATSSPLERGKETQYF. CDR3 DNA: TGTGCCACCAGCAGCCCTTTAGAGCGGGGTAAAGAGACCCAGTACTTC.

The chain uses TRBV28 and TRBJ2-1; D might be TRBD2 (6 bases). Germline V gene data show CDR1 as MDHEN and CDR2 as SYDVKM. The CDR3 sequence is 11 residues long. V dropped 8 bases and J dropped 4 bases, with 6 bases sitting between them. Written as DNA, the CDR3 is TGTGCCAGCGCGGGGTACAATGAGCAGTTCTTC. Translated, it gives CASAGYNEQFF. The entire variable domain, with the rest obtained from reference TRBV28 and TRBJ2-1, is as follows: DVKVTQSSRYLVKRTGEKVFLECVQDMDHENMFWYRQDPGLGLRLIYFSYDVKMKEKGDIPEGYSVSREKKERFSLILESASTNQTSMYLCASAGYNEQFFGPGTRLTVL.

This clone was picked up one time. The V call is TRBV9, the J call TRBJ2-1; D is uncertain. Germline CDR1 is SGDLS and CDR2 is YYNGEE. CDR3 length: 16 residues. The V and J ends lost 0 bases and 2 bases respectively, with 12 bases between them. DNA for the CDR3: TGTGCCAGCAGCGTAGCCGGCGACCGGCCCTACAATGAGCAGTTCTTC. Its protein product is CASSVAGDRPYNEQFF.

The chain uses TRBV5-1 and TRBJ1-1; D call uncertain. The CDR3 has 14 amino acids. V shed 0 bases and J shed 4 bases, with 10 bases lying between them. Germline lookup yields CDR1 SGHRS and CDR2 YFSETQ. The DNA for the CDR3 is TGCGCCAGCAGCTTGGATGGGTCAGCCACTGAAGCTTTCTTT. Translating gives CASSLDGSATEAFF.

About this clone itself: Within the sample, other DNA sequences also encode this same CDR3. The chain is built from TRBV19 and TRBJ2-7; maybe TRBD1 (5 bases). The germline gives CDR1 LNHDA, CDR2 SQIVND (reference sequence). This CDR3 has 14 residues. V was trimmed by 5 bases and J by 0 bases, leaving 11 bases between them. CDR3 sequence (DNA): TGTGCCAGTAGTCCGCGACAGAGCTCCTACGAGCAGTACTTC. Its translation is CASSPRQSSYEQYF. Full variable domain (remainder filled in from reference TRBV19 and TRBJ2-7): DGGITQSPKYLFRKEGQNVTLSCEQNLNHDAMYWYRQDPGQGLRLIYYSQIVNDFQKGDIAEGYSVSREKKESFPLTVTSAQKNPTAFYLCASSPRQSSYEQYFGPGTRLTVT.

V and J are TRBV27 and TRBJ1-6, with 9 bases matching TRBD1. The V and J ends lost 6 bases and 9 bases, in that order; junction bases with no gene match: 0. Germline V lookup: CDR1 MNHEY, CDR2 SMNVEV (reference sequence). The CDR3 consists of 12 residues. DNA of the CDR3: TGTGCCAGCAGGGACAGGGGTTCACCCCTCCACTTT. Translated: CASRDRGSPLHF.

The V call is TRBV6-5, the J call TRBJ1-2, with 7 bases that match TRBD1. The CDR3 loop spans 15 amino acids. V shed 6 bases and J 2 bases; nucleotides not matched to a gene: 9. Germline CDR1 reads MNHEY; CDR2 reads SVGAGI. For the CDR3, the DNA is TGTGCCAGCAGGGGATCCGGGACAGAGAACTATGGCTACACCTTC. It yields the protein CASRGSGTENYGYTF.

The J gene is TRBJ2-3, the V gene TRBV30; D perhaps matches TRBD2 (5 bases). The V end lost 0 bases, the J end lost 2 bases, and 12 bases lay between the germline ends. This CDR3 comprises 15 residues. Germline V gene data show CDR1 as GTSNPN and CDR2 as SVGIG (reference sequence). CDR3 DNA: TGTGCCTGGAGTGTTGTACCGGGAAACACAGATACGCAGTATTTT. Translating it yields CAWSVVPGNTDTQYF. Looking up the rest from reference TRBV30 and TRBJ2-3 gives the full variable domain: SQTIHQWPATLVQPVGSPLSLECTVEGTSNPNLYWYRQAAGRGLQLLFYSVGIGQISSEVPQNLSASRPQDRQFILSSKKLLLSDSGFYLCAWSVVPGNTDTQYFGPGTRLTVL.

The J gene is TRBJ1-2, the V gene TRBV19; a weak D match, TRBD1 (5 bases). The CDR3 is made up of 16 amino acids. Trimming took off 4 bases at V and 3 bases at J, with 18 bases between the two ends. The V gene's germline CDR1 is LNHDA and CDR2 SQIVND (reference sequence). The CDR3 nucleotides read TGTGCCAGTAGTAAATACCGAGCGACGGGGGACTATGGCTACACCTTC. This translates into CASSKYRATGDYGYTF.

The chain carries TRBV7-9 and TRBJ2-1; 8 bases line up with TRBD2. The CDR3 has 15 residues. V trimming: 1 base; J trimming: 7 bases; junction bases outside the gene matches: 6. Germline V gene data show CDR1 as SEHNR and CDR2 as FQNEAQ (reference sequence). CDR3 DNA: TGTGCCAGCAGCTTAGGGGCGGGGGGAGTTAATGAGCAGTTCTTC. Translation: CASSLGAGGVNEQFF.

The chain is built from TRBV6-5 and TRBJ1-1; D is unclear. Germline V CDR1 and CDR2: MNHEY, SVGAGI. This CDR3 has 15 amino acids. Trimming removed 8 bases from V and 5 bases from J, with 21 bases in between. The CDR3: CASQPDFVRVTEAFF. CDR3 DNA: TGTGCCAGCCAACCGGACTTTGTGAGGGTAACTGAAGCTTTCTTT.

This clone was seen only once. This chain joins TRBV4-3 and TRBJ1-1; no reliable D call. Per the germline V gene, CDR1 is LGHNA and CDR2 is YSLEER. This CDR3 is built from 13 residues. Deletions cut 0 bases from V and 13 bases from J, with 15 bases between. The CDR3: CASSQDSMWPSFF. The CDR3 nucleotides read TGCGCCAGCAGCCAAGATAGTATGTGGCCCAGTTTCTTT.

This chain joins TRBV15 and TRBJ1-1; tentative D call: TRBD1 (5 bases). The CDR3 is 14 residues long. Germline CDR1 LNHNV, CDR2 YYDKDF (reference sequence). The V and J ends lost 1 base and 1 base respectively, with 7 bases between them. The CDR3 nucleotides read TGTGCCACCAGCAGAGTCGGGGCGAACACTGAAGCTTTCTTT. It specifies CATSRVGANTEAFF.

The chain employs TRBV6-5 and TRBJ1-1; D is unresolved. The CDR3 has 15 residues. From germline, CDR1 is MNHEY and CDR2 SVGAGI. V gave up 2 bases and J gave up 1 base, with 11 bases separating them. The CDR3 sequence: CASSYTARGNTEAFF. For the CDR3, the DNA is TGTGCCAGCAGTTACACGGCCCGGGGGAACACTGAAGCTTTCTTT.

The rearrangement uses TRBV5-1 and TRBJ1-3; no reliable D call. CDR3 length equals 14 residues. Germline values: CDR1 SGHRS, CDR2 YFSETQ. Trimming pared 5 bases from V and 0 bases from J, leaving 9 bases between. The CDR3 nucleotides are TGCGCCAGCAGTGGCGGGTTCTCTGGAAACACCATATATTTT. It encodes CASSGGFSGNTIYF.

The gene calls are TRBV5-1 and TRBJ2-3, with 7 bases aligning to TRBD1. This CDR3 region has 17 residues. Germline V gene sequence: CDR1 SGHRS, CDR2 YFSETQ. J gave up 0 bases and V 3 bases, and 10 bases lay outside the gene matches. Here the CDR3 reads CASSSGTVPSSTDTQYF. In DNA form, the CDR3 reads TGCGCCAGCAGCTCCGGGACAGTTCCTTCTAGCACAGATACGCAGTATTTT.

The CDR3 sequence is CASSELGAPYEQYF. CDR3 in DNA: TGCGCCAGCAGTGAGCTAGGGGCGCCCTACGAGCAGTACTTC. The chain uses TRBV10-1 and TRBJ2-7, with D possibly matching TRBD1 (5 bases). From germline, CDR1 is WNHNN and CDR2 SYGVQD (reference sequence). The CDR3 is 14 residues long. The germline V and J ends were trimmed by 2 bases and 2 bases, with 10 bases remaining between them.

The chain recombines TRBV27 with TRBJ1-2, with 7 bases lining up with TRBD1. Germline V CDR1 and CDR2: MNHEY, SMNVEV (reference sequence). Losses at the gene ends were 6 bases for V and 1 base for J; bases not matched to a gene: 5. The length of the CDR3 is 14 residues. DNA for the CDR3: TGTGCCAGCAGGGGGGACAGACTTAACTATGGCTACACCTTC. The encoded protein is CASRGDRLNYGYTF.

V gene TRBV3-1 (or the pseudogene TRBV3-2) combines with J gene TRBJ2-7; 9 nucleotides agree with TRBD1. The CDR3 has 14 residues. V lost 3 bases to trimming and J lost 3 bases; unmatched junction nucleotides: 3. CDR1 is LGHDT, CDR2 YNNKEL, per germline (reference sequence). CDR3 nucleotide sequence: TGTGCCAGCAGCCAGGGACAGGGCGGCTACGAGCAGTACTTC. Encoded protein: CASSQGQGGYEQYF.

V is TRBV7-9 and J is TRBJ2-5, with D possibly being TRBD1 (6 bases). Trimming removed 2 bases at V and 2 bases at J, with 12 bases between. Per the germline V gene, CDR1 is SEHNR and CDR2 is FQNEAQ (reference sequence). This CDR3 is built from 15 residues. The DNA for the CDR3 is TGTGCCAGCAGCTTAAATTCGCAGGGGCAAGAGACCCAGTACTTC. It translates to CASSLNSQGQETQYF.

The chain's CDR3 is CASSLGDRGPYGYTF. Here the CDR3 DNA reads TGTGCCAGCAGCTTGGGGGACAGGGGCCCCTATGGCTACACCTTC. The chain couples TRBV5-5 to TRBJ1-2; TRBD1 agrees at 10 bases. Germline lookup yields CDR1 SGHKS and CDR2 YYEKEE (reference sequence). V shed 0 bases and J 4 bases; nucleotides not matched to a gene: 3. CDR3 length: 15 amino acids.

The chain has TRBV2 and TRBJ2-1; 12 bases agree with TRBD2. The junction had 3 bases not matched to a gene; V was cut back by 5 bases and J by 4 bases. Germline V gene sequence: CDR1 SNHLY, CDR2 FYNNEI. The CDR3 is 15 amino acids. CDR3: CASSPLAGGYNEQFF. Written as DNA, the CDR3 is TGTGCCAGCAGTCCGCTAGCGGGAGGGTACAATGAGCAGTTCTTC.

The genes are TRBV7-2 and TRBJ2-1; 7 nucleotides agree with TRBD2. V shed 5 bases and J 4 bases; nucleotides not matched to a gene: 8. From germline, CDR1 is SGHTA and CDR2 FQGNSA. This CDR3 contains 15 residues. The DNA for the CDR3 is TGTGCCAGCAGCCCAGCTAGCGGATATTACAATGAGCAGTTCTTC. It translates to CASSPASGYYNEQFF.

CDR3 loop: CASRPKGREKNEQFF. The CDR3 DNA sequence: TGTGCCAGTAGACCCAAGGGACGGGAGAAGAATGAGCAGTTCTTC. V gene TRBV19 combines with J gene TRBJ2-1; possibly TRBD2 for D (6 bases). This CDR3 region has 15 residues. V was shortened by 6 bases and J by 7 bases, with 19 bases between the two germline ends. In germline, CDR1 is LNHDA, CDR2 SQIVND (reference sequence).

J is TRBJ1-1 and V is TRBV13; D is unresolved. Germline CDR1 and CDR2: PRHDT and FYEKMQ (reference sequence). There are 14 residues in the CDR3. Trimming cost V 4 bases and J 4 bases, with 13 bases left between them. CDR3 in DNA: TGTGCCAGCAGCTCCACCTCTCTCTCCACTGAAGCTTTCTTT. Translation gives CASSSTSLSTEAFF.

The chain has TRBV29-1 and TRBJ1-1; D gene unclear. Per germline, CDR1 SQVTM and CDR2 ANQGSEA. The CDR3 is 13 amino acids. V was pared by 3 bases and J by 0 bases, with 8 bases between. As DNA, the CDR3 is TGCAGCGTTGACCCAGCGATGAACACTGAAGCTTTCTTT. Its translation: CSVDPAMNTEAFF.